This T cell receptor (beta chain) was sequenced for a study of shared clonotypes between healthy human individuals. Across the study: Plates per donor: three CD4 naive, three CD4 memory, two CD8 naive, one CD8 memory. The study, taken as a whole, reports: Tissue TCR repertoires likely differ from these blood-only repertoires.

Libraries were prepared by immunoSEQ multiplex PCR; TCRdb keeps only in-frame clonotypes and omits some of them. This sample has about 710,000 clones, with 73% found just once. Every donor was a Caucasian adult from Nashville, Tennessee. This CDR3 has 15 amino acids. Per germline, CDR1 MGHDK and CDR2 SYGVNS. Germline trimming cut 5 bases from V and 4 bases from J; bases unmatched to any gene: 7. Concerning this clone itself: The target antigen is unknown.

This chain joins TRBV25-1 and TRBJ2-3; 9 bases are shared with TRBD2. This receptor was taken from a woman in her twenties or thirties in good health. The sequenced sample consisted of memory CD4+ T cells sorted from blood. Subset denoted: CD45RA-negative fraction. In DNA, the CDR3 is TGTGCCAGCAGTAATGCGGGAGGGCTTGCAGATACGCAGTATTTT. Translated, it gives CASSNAGGLADTQYF.